This T cell receptor beta chain was identified during a study of Graves' ophthalmopathy and Graves' hyperthyroidism. The sample holds many counts of this clonotype. This CDR3 spans 11 amino acids. V lost 4 bases, J lost 10 bases, and 11 bases lay in between. In germline, CDR1 is SGHDT, CDR2 YYEEEE. The TCR beta CDR3 regions underwent amplification from RNA transcripts. An initial RT-PCR round employing HTBI primers preceded a second-round multiplex PCR. Via MiXCR, TCRdb re-called the multiplex PCR reads, giving one row per CDR3 protein. The profile shows a few hundred thousand distinct CDR3 sequences, about 40% of them singletons.

The chain couples TRBV5-6 to TRBJ1-1, with a tentative D call TRBD1 (6 bases). Source material: peripheral blood or thyroid tissue (not recorded which). The sequence was obtained from an adult man with Graves' hyperthyroidism. The CDR3 DNA reads TGTGCCAGCAGCGGGGGGCCTATAGCTTTCTTT. Translated: CASSGGPIAFF. Full variable domain (missing parts from reference TRBV5-6 and TRBJ1-1): DAGVTQSPTHLIKTRGQQVTLRCSPKSGHDTVSWYQQALGQGPQFIFQYYEEEERQRGNFPDRFSGHQFPNYSSELNVNALLLGDSALYLCASSGGPIAFFGQGTRLTVV.